The 3 T cell receptor beta chains below were found in one sample sequenced in a study of PD-L1 blockade in urothelial cancer. Data came from immunoSEQ multiplex PCR; TCRdb stores just in-frame clones and leaves some out. The table lists tens of thousands of clones, approximately 84% of them singletons, with under 15% in the top ten. The time point here: pretreatment peripheral blood. This material consisted of PBMCs, taken around atezolizumab (anti-PD-L1) treatment. Every receptor here comes from a man in his 60s with urothelial cancer.

V and J are TRBV21-1 and TRBJ1-5; TRBD1 is taken as the D call from the table, unchecked against the DNA. TRBV21-1 is assigned pseudogene status. The CDR3 extends over 20 amino acids. The CDR3 DNA reads TGTGCCAGCAGGGGTCATCCCCCACAGGTGGGGAAAGATAGCAATCAGCCCCAGCATTTT. Translated: CASRGHPPQVGKDSNQPQHF.

This clone was found once. CDR3 DNA: TGTGCCATCAGTGAGTCGGATCTGCGGGCTTTCTTT. This translates into CAISESDLRAFF. The chain combines TRBV10-3 with TRBJ1-1; D remains ambiguous. Germline-derived CDR1 and CDR2 are ENHRY and SYGVKD. The CDR3 sequence is 12 residues long. V was clipped by 0 bases and J by 11 bases, with 10 bases between them.

The V and J genes are TRBV6-1 and TRBJ1-2, with 10 bases aligning to TRBD1. The CDR3 runs to 13 residues. The ends lost 6 bases at V and 8 bases at J; junction bases unmatched: 6. Looked up from germline, CDR1 is MNHNS and CDR2 is SASEGT. The CDR3 sequence: CASSTDRGTGYTF. The CDR3 nucleotides are TGTGCCAGCAGCACGGACAGGGGGACCGGCTACACCTTC.